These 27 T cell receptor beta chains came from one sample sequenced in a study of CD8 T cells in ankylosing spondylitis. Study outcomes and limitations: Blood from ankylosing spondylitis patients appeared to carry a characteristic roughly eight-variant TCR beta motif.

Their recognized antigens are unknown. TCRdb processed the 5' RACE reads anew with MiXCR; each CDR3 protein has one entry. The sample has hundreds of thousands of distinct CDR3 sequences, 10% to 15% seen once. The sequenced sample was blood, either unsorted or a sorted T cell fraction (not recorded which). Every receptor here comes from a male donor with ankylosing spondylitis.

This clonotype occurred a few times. CDR3 region: CASSSRQTYQPQHF. In nucleotides, the CDR3 is TGTGCCAGCAGCTCAAGACAGACTTATCAGCCCCAGCATTTT. The rearrangement uses TRBV7-2 and TRBJ1-5, with D tentatively TRBD1 (5 bases). CDR1 is SGHTA, CDR2 FQGNSA, per germline. V lost 4 bases to trimming and J lost 5 bases, with 12 bases between them. This CDR3 has 14 amino acids.

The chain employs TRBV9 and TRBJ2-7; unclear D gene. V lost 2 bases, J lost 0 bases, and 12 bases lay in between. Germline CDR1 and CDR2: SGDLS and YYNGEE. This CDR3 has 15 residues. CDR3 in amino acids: CASSVPQSHSYEQYF. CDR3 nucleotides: TGTGCCAGCAGCGTCCCCCAGAGCCACTCCTACGAGCAGTACTTC.

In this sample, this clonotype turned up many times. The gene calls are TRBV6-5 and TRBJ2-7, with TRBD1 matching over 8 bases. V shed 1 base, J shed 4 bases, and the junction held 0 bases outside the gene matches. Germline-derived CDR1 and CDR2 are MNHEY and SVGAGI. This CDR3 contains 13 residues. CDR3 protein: CASSYWTGYEQYF. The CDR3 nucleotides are TGTGCCAGCAGTTACTGGACAGGGTACGAGCAGTACTTC.

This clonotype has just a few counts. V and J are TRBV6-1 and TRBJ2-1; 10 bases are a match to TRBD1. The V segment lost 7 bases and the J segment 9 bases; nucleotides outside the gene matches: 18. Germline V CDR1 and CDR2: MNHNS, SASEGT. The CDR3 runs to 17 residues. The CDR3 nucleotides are TGTGCCAGCACTCGGCCCCTCCCGGGACAGGGGTTAGGTGAGCAGTTCTTC. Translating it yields CASTRPLPGQGLGEQFF.

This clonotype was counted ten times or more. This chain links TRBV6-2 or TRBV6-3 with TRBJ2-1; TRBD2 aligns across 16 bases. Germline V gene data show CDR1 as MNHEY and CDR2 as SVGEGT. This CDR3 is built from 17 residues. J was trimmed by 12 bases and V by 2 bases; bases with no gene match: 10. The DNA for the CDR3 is TGTGCCAGCAGTTACGCGCCCGGGACTAGCGGGGGGGCCGGGCAGTTCTTC. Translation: CASSYAPGTSGGAGQFF.

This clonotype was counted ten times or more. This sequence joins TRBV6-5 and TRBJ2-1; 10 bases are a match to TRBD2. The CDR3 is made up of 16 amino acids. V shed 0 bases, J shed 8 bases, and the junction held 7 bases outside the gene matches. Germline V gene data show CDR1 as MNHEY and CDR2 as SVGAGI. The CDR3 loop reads CASSYSKLAGAHEQFF. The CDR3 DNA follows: TGTGCCAGCAGTTACTCGAAGCTAGCGGGAGCTCATGAGCAGTTCTTC.

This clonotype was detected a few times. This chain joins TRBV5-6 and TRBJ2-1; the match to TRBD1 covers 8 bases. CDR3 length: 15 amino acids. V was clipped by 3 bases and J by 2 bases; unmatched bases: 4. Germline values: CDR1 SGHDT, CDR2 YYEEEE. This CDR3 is CASSWDRSAYNEQFF. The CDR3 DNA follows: TGTGCCAGCAGCTGGGACAGGTCGGCCTACAATGAGCAGTTCTTC. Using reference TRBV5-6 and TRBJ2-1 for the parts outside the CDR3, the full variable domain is DAGVTQSPTHLIKTRGQQVTLRCSPKSGHDTVSWYQQALGQGPQFIFQYYEEEERQRGNFPDRFSGHQFPNYSSELNVNALLLGDSALYLCASSWDRSAYNEQFFGPGTRLTVL.

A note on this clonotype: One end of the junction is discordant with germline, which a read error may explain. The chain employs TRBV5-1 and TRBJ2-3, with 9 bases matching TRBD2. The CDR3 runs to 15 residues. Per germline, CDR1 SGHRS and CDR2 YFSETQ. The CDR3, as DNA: TGCGCCAGCAGCTTTAGCGGGGGAGGAGCAGACACGCAGTATTTT. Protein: CASSFSGGGADTQYF.

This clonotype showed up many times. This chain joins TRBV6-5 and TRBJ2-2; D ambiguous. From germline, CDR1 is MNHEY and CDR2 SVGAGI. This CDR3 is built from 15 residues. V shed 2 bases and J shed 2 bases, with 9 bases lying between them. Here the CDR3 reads CASSYRLVNTGELFF. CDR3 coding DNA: TGTGCCAGCAGTTACAGGCTAGTCAACACCGGGGAGCTGTTTTTT.

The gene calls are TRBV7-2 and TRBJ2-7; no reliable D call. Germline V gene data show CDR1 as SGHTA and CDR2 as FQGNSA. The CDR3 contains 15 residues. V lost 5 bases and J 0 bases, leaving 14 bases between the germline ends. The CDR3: CASSRRAVDSYEQYF. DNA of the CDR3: TGTGCCAGCAGCCGCCGGGCAGTAGACTCCTACGAGCAGTACTTC.

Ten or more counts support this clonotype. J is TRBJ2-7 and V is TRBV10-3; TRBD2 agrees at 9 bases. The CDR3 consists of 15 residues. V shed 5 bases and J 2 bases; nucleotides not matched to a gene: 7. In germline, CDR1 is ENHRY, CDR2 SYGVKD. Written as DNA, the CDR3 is TGTGCCATCAGTAGAGCTAGCGGGGCCGCCTACGAGCAGTACTTC. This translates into CAISRASGAAYEQYF.

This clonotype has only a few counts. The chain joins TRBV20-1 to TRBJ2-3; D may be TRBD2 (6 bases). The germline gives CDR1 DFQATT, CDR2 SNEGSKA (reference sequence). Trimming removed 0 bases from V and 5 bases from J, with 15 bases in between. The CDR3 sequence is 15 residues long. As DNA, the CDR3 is TGCAGTGCTAGAGATACAAGGACCGGGGGAGATACGCAGTATTTT. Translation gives CSARDTRTGGDTQYF.

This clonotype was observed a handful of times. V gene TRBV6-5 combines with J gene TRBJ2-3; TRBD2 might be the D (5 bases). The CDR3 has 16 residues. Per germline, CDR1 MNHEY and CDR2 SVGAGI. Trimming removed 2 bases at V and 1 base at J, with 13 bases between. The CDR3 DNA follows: TGTGCCAGCAGTTACGGCCAGAGAGCGGGCACAGATACGCAGTATTTT. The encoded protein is CASSYGQRAGTDTQYF.

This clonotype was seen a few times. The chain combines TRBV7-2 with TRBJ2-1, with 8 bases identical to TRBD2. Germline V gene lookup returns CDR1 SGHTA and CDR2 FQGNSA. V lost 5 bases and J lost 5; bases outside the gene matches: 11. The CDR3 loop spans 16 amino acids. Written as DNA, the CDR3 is TGTGCCAGCAGCGCGCCCACGGGAGGGGGAGACAATGAGCAGTTCTTC. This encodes CASSAPTGGGDNEQFF.

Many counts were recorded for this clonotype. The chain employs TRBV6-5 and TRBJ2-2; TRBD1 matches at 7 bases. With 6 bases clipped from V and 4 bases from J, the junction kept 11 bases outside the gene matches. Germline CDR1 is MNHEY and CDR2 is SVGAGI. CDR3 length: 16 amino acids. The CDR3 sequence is CASSRWTGVVTGELFF. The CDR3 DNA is TGTGCCAGCAGCCGCTGGACAGGCGTCGTCACCGGGGAGCTGTTTTTT.

The CDR3 reads CASSLEPRGGTSTDTQYF. For the CDR3, the DNA is TGCGCCAGCAGCTTGGAACCCCGGGGGGGGACTAGCACAGATACGCAGTATTTT. The rearrangement joins TRBV5-1 to TRBJ2-3, with TRBD2 identical over 8 bases. J gave up 0 bases and V 0 bases, and 9 bases lay outside the gene matches. This CDR3 comprises 18 residues. The germline gives CDR1 SGHRS, CDR2 YFSETQ. Together with reference TRBV5-1 and TRBJ2-3, the CDR3 gives the full variable domain: KAGVTQTPRYLIKTRGQQVTLSCSPISGHRSVSWYQQTPGQGLQFLFEYFSETQRNKGNFPGRFSGRQFSNSRSEMNVSTLELGDSALYLCASSLEPRGGTSTDTQYFGPGTRLTVL.

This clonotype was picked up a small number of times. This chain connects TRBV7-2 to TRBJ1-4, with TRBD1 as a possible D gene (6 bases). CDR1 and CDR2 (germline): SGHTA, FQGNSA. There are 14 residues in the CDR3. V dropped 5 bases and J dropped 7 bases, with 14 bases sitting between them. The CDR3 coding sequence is TGTGCCAGCAGCGCAGGGACAATGAGTGAAAAACTGTTTTTT. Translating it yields CASSAGTMSEKLFF.

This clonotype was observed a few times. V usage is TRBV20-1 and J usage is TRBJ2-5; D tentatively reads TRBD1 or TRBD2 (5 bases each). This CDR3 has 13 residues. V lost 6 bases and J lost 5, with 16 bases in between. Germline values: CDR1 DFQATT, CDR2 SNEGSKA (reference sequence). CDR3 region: CSARDGAQETQYF. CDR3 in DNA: TGCAGTGCAAGGGACGGAGCGCAGGAGACCCAGTACTTC.

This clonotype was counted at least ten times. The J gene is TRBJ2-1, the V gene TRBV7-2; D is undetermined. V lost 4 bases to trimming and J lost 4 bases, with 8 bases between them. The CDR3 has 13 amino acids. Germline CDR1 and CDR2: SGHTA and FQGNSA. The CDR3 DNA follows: TGTGCCAGCAGCTCCGTACTTTACAATGAGCAGTTCTTC. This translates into CASSSVLYNEQFF.

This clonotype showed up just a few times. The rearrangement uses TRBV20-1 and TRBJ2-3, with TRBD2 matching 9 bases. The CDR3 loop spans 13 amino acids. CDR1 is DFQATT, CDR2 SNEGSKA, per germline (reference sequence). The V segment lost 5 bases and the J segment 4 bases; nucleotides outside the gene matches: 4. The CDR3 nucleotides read TGCAGTGCTTTAGCGGGGGTGGCAGATACGCAGTATTTT. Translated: CSALAGVADTQYF.

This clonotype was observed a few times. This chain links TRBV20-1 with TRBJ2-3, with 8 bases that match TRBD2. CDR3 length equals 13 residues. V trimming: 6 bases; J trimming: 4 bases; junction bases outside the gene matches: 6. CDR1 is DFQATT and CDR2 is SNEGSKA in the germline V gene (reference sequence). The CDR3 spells CSATPGLADTQYF. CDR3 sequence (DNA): TGCAGTGCCACCCCGGGACTAGCAGATACGCAGTATTTT.

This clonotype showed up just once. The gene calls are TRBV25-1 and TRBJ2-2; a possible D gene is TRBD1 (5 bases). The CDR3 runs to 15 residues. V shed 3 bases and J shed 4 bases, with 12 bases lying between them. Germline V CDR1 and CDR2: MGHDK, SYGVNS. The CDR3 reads CASSDERRGTGELFF. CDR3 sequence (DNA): TGTGCCAGCAGTGATGAAAGAAGGGGCACCGGGGAGCTGTTTTTT. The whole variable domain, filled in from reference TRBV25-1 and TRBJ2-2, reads EADIYQTPRYLVIGTGKKITLECSQTMGHDKMYWYQQDPGMELHLIHYSYGVNSTEKGDLSSESTVSRIRTEHFPLTLESARPSHTSQYLCASSDERRGTGELFFGEGSRLTVL.

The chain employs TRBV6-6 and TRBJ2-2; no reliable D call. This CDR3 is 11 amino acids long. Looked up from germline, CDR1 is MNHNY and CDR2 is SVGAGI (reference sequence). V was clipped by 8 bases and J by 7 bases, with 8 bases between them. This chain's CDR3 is CASSWVGELFF. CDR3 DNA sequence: TGTGCCAGCTCCTGGGTCGGGGAGCTGTTTTTT.

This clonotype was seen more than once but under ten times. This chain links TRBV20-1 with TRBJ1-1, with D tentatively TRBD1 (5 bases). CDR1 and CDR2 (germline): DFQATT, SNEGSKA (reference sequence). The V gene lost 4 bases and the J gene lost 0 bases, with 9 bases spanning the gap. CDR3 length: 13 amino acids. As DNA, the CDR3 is TGCAGTGCTACCCAGGGCATGAACACTGAAGCTTTCTTT. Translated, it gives CSATQGMNTEAFF.

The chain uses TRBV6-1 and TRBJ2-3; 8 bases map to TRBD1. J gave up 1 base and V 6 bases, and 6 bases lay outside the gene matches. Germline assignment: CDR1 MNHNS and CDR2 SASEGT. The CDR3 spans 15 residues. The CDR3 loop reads CASSSQGAGTDTQYF. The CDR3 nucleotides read TGTGCCAGCAGCTCTCAGGGGGCAGGCACAGATACGCAGTATTTT.

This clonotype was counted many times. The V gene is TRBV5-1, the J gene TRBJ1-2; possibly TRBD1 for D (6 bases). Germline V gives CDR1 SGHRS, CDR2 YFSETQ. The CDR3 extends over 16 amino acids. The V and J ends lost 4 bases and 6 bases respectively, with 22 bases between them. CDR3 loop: CASSRLVPGATDGYTF. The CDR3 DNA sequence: TGCGCCAGCAGCCGTCTTGTACCAGGGGCCACCGATGGCTACACCTTC.

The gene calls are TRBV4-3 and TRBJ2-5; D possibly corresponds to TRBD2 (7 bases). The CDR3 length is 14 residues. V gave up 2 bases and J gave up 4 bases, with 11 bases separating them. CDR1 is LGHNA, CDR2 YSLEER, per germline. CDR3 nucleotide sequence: TGCGCCAGCAGCCAAACAGGGAGGGGAGAGACCCAGTACTTC. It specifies CASSQTGRGETQYF.